This T cell receptor (beta chain) was profiled in a study of blood T cell repertoires in COVID-19. The protocol was immunoSEQ multiplex PCR, while the TCRdb copy is restricted to in-frame clones and leaves out a portion. The data contain around 180,000 clones, 70% to 85% of them singletons. Recovered status applied to Cohort 3 donors who had two consecutive negative PCRs. It also applied to those with clearance or with symptom resolution. Germline V gene data show CDR1 as SNHLY and CDR2 as FYNNEI. The ends lost 0 bases at V and 6 bases at J; junction bases unmatched: 14. The CDR3 consists of 18 residues.

Sequencing was carried out using PBMCs or T cells enriched from blood (not recorded which). The TCR comes from a man aged 45 to 65 who had recovered from COVID-19. The chain is built from TRBV2 and TRBJ2-7, with TRBD1 identical over 10 bases. CDR3 in amino acids: CASSEAFYSGTGALEQYF. The CDR3 DNA reads as TGTGCCAGCAGTGAAGCATTTTATTCCGGGACAGGGGCCCTCGAGCAGTACTTC.